One sample yielded the 20 T cell receptor beta chains listed below, sequenced in a study of beta chain features in type 1 diabetes. No cognate antigen is known for these TCRs. All of the isolated RNA was reverse transcribed, so expressed TCRB transcripts were sequenced. Clones were sequenced by immunoSEQ multiplex PCR, and TCRdb holds only the in-frame ones, with some missing. This table has 130,000 or so clones, roughly a sixth appearing once. The study, taken as a whole, reports: There was a moderate but significant shortening of TCRB CDR3s in all four CD4+ subsets of Type 1 diabetes patients.

Sequencing input: central memory CD4+ T cells from blood. These TCRs come from a man aged 18-30 years with type 1 diabetes.

This clone was observed a few times. This rearrangement joins TRBV19 to TRBJ2-7, with D maybe TRBD1 (6 bases). CDR1 LNHDA and CDR2 SQIVND come from the germline V gene (reference sequence). Trimming took 4 bases from V and 1 from J, leaving 8 bases between them. There are 13 residues in the CDR3. CDR3 DNA: TGTGCCAGTAGTACGGACAGTTCCTACGAGCAGTACTTC. It encodes CASSTDSSYEQYF.

The V and J genes are TRBV7-3 and TRBJ2-3; TRBD2 might be the D (6 bases). The V end lost 3 bases, the J end lost 3 bases, and 13 bases lay between the germline ends. The CDR3 is 15 residues long. Germline V gene lookup returns CDR1 SGHTA and CDR2 FQGTGA. CDR3 residues: CASSFGGDGTDTQYF. CDR3 in DNA: TGTGCCAGCAGCTTTGGCGGGGATGGGACAGATACGCAGTATTTT.

The rearrangement links TRBV27 to TRBJ2-1, with 9 bases matching TRBD2. The CDR3 contains 15 residues. The trim removed 2 bases at V and 9 bases at J, leaving 8 bases unmatched. Germline CDR1 MNHEY, CDR2 SMNVEV (reference sequence). The CDR3 DNA reads as TGTGCCAGCAGTTTAGCGGGAGGGGGTTTTGGTGAGCAGTTCTTC. It translates to CASSLAGGGFGEQFF.

This clone appeared a few times. The chain couples TRBV28 to TRBJ2-3, with unresolved D. Looked up from germline, CDR1 is MDHEN and CDR2 is SYDVKM. V gave up 5 bases and J gave up 6 bases, with 12 bases separating them. The CDR3 has 13 amino acids. The CDR3 is CASSIHAEDTQYF. The CDR3 DNA sequence: TGTGCCAGCAGTATACATGCGGAGGATACGCAGTATTTT.

This clone was seen ten or more times. The chain couples TRBV28 to TRBJ2-6; D uncertain. Per the germline V gene, CDR1 is MDHEN and CDR2 is SYDVKM. Between the trimmed V and J ends, which lost 3 bases and 0 bases, there was a span of 3 bases. The CDR3 covers 14 residues. The CDR3 spells CASSFISGANVLTF. DNA of the CDR3: TGTGCCAGCAGTTTTATCTCTGGGGCCAACGTCCTGACTTTC.

The V gene is TRBV2, the J gene TRBJ2-3; 12 bases align to TRBD2. The CDR3 extends over 15 amino acids. The trim removed 7 bases at V and 5 bases at J, leaving 7 bases unmatched. Looked up from germline, CDR1 is SNHLY and CDR2 is FYNNEI. CDR3 bases: TGTGCCAGCACCCTACTAGCGGGAGGTGAAGATACGCAGTATTTT. Residues: CASTLLAGGEDTQYF. Supplemented by reference TRBV2 and TRBJ2-3, the full variable domain reads EPEVTQTPSHQVTQMGQEVILRCVPISNHLYFYWYRQILGQKVEFLVSFYNNEISEKSEIFDDQFSVERPDGSNFTLKIRSTKLEDSAMYFCASTLLAGGEDTQYFGPGTRLTVL.

The chain is built from TRBV25-1 and TRBJ2-3; no definite D call. V lost 6 bases and J 2 bases, leaving 15 bases between the germline ends. The germline CDR1 and CDR2 sequences are MGHDK and SYGVNS. The CDR3 has 15 amino acids. CDR3 coding DNA: TGTGCCAGCAGGTCTTTGTATTGGTCCACAGATACGCAGTATTTT. It is translated as CASRSLYWSTDTQYF.

This clone appeared a few times. This rearrangement joins TRBV4-1 to TRBJ2-6, with 8 bases aligning to TRBD2. Germline CDR1 MGHRA, CDR2 YSYEKL. Trimming at V came to 1 base and at J to 9 bases, leaving 8 bases not matched to a gene. The CDR3 spans 16 residues. DNA of the CDR3: TGCGCCAGCAGCCAAGTAGGGAGCGGGGGAGGCAACGTCCTGACTTTC. Translating gives CASSQVGSGGGNVLTF.

This chain links TRBV5-1 with TRBJ2-3; D might be TRBD1 or TRBD2, each matching 5 bases. V was clipped by 1 base and J by 4 bases, with 16 bases between them. The CDR3 is made up of 16 amino acids. Germline V gives CDR1 SGHRS, CDR2 YFSETQ. The CDR3 nucleotides read TGCGCCAGCAGCTTGTCTGGGGGAATGAGCTCAGATACGCAGTATTTT. It codes for CASSLSGGMSSDTQYF.

The table lists this clone with a few counts. The chain has TRBV6-6 and TRBJ2-5; 7 positions match TRBD2. The trim removed 0 bases at V and 5 bases at J, leaving 3 bases unmatched. This CDR3 contains 14 residues. CDR1 and CDR2 from the germline V gene are MNHNY and SVGAGI (reference sequence). The CDR3 DNA reads as TGTGCCAGCAGTTACTCGCAGGGAGGGGAGACCCAGTACTTC. Its protein product is CASSYSQGGETQYF.

The gene calls are TRBV7-2 and TRBJ2-5, with 7 bases lining up with TRBD1. This CDR3 region has 13 residues. V was pared by 8 bases and J by 3 bases, with 6 bases of the junction left unmatched. Germline CDR1 and CDR2: SGHTA and FQGNSA. Here the CDR3 reads CASCRGMEETQYF. DNA of the CDR3: TGTGCCAGCTGCAGGGGGATGGAAGAGACCCAGTACTTC.

This clone was seen a handful of times. The V and J genes are TRBV9 and TRBJ1-6, with 7 bases fitting TRBD1. Germline-derived CDR1 and CDR2 are SGDLS and YYNGEE. This CDR3 is built from 15 residues. The ends lost 0 bases at V and 6 bases at J; junction bases unmatched: 3. CDR3 loop: CASSVDRGGNSPLHF. DNA for the CDR3: TGTGCCAGCAGCGTAGACAGGGGTGGTAATTCACCCCTCCACTTT.

This clone has only a few counts. V and J are TRBV4-1 and TRBJ1-5; tentatively, D is TRBD1 (5 bases). The V end was cut by 0 bases, the J end by 3 bases, with 12 bases between. This CDR3 comprises 16 residues. CDR1 and CDR2 from the germline V gene are MGHRA and YSYEKL. CDR3 amino acids: CASSQDKTAVNQPQHF. In DNA, the CDR3 is TGCGCCAGCAGCCAAGATAAGACAGCGGTCAATCAGCCCCAGCATTTT.

This clone was detected a few times. Written as DNA, the CDR3 is TGTGCCAGTAGTGATCCTCTGAAGCGGGAGAGGGGGAGGTACAATGAGCAGTTCTTC. This translates into CASSDPLKRERGRYNEQFF. The V and J genes are TRBV19 and TRBJ2-1; 8 bases are a match to TRBD2. This CDR3 is built from 19 residues. The J segment lost 4 bases and the V segment lost 5 bases, leaving 19 bases of the junction unmatched. The germline gives CDR1 LNHDA, CDR2 SQIVND (reference sequence).

The genes are TRBV7-9 and TRBJ2-5, with 8 bases aligning to TRBD1. Germline values: CDR1 SEHNR, CDR2 FQNEAQ (reference sequence). With 4 bases clipped from V and 5 bases from J, the junction kept 6 bases outside the gene matches. This CDR3 is built from 14 residues. DNA of the CDR3: TGTGCCAGCAGCTCGCAGGGGGCGGCGGAGACCCAGTACTTC. It translates to CASSSQGAAETQYF. Full variable domain (missing parts from reference TRBV7-9 and TRBJ2-5): DTGVSQNPRHKITKRGQNVTFRCDPISEHNRLYWYRQTLGQGPEFLTYFQNEAQLEKSRLLSDRFSAERPKGSFSTLEIQRTEQGDSAMYLCASSSQGAAETQYFGPGTRLLVL.

The gene calls are TRBV25-1 and TRBJ1-2; D remains unclear. This CDR3 spans 15 amino acids. Per germline, CDR1 MGHDK and CDR2 SYGVNS. Trimming stripped 2 bases from V and 6 bases from J, with 16 bases between. CDR3 amino acids: CASSERWADSDGYTF. The CDR3, as DNA: TGTGCCAGCAGTGAAAGGTGGGCAGATTCTGATGGCTACACCTTC.

A few counts support this clone. The gene calls are TRBV19 and TRBJ2-5, with 10 bases lining up with TRBD2. J was trimmed by 2 bases and V by 8 bases; bases with no gene match: 2. This CDR3 contains 13 residues. The V gene's germline CDR1 is LNHDA and CDR2 SQIVND (reference sequence). The CDR3 sequence: CASSSGSQETQYF. The CDR3 DNA reads TGTGCCAGTTCTAGCGGGAGTCAAGAGACCCAGTACTTC.

The rearrangement uses TRBV15 and TRBJ2-3, with TRBD2 as a possible D gene (7 bases). The CDR3 loop spans 17 amino acids. The germline gives CDR1 LNHNV, CDR2 YYDKDF (reference sequence). Trimming took 6 bases from V and 6 from J, leaving 25 bases between them. The CDR3 is CATSPTGRRGHLDTQYF. The CDR3 DNA reads TGTGCCACCAGTCCTACCGGACGGCGGGGGCACTTGGATACGCAGTATTTT.

This CDR3 is CASSLVGPGEEQYF. The CDR3 coding sequence is TGCGCCAGCAGCTTGGTAGGGCCGGGTGAGGAGCAGTACTTC. This chain uses TRBV5-1 with TRBJ2-7; D is unresolved. V was trimmed by 0 bases and J by 7 bases, leaving 14 bases between them. Germline V CDR1 and CDR2: SGHRS, YFSETQ. The CDR3 spans 14 residues.

The chain joins TRBV29-1 to TRBJ1-2, with no clear D. Germline V gene data show CDR1 as SQVTM and CDR2 as ANQGSEA. V was shortened by 7 bases and J by 4 bases, with 13 bases between the two germline ends. CDR3 length: 12 residues. In DNA, the CDR3 is TGCAGCGCGTACCGGGAGCCCTATGGCTACACCTTC. Amino acid sequence: CSAYREPYGYTF. Full variable domain (remainder filled in from reference TRBV29-1 and TRBJ1-2): SAVISQKPSRDICQRGTSLTIQCQVDSQVTMMFWYRQQPGQSLTLIATANQGSEATYESGFVIDKFPISRPNLTFSTLTVSNMSPEDSSIYLCSAYREPYGYTFGSGTRLTVV.